The sequence of this T cell receptor (beta chain) was determined in a study of tumor and adjacent non-tumor tissue in lung cancer. Study-level information: On average, productive TCRbeta reads reached some 4.4 million per sample. Points from the study as a whole: Shorter survival was associated with higher TCR diversity in tumors.

The template was RNA from unsorted bulk tissue. Germline values: CDR1 MNHEY, CDR2 SVGAGI. The ends were cut back, 7 bases at V and 3 bases at J, with 16 bases in the middle. CDR3 length: 15 amino acids. On this clonotype: As yet, its antigen is unknown. One base away lies a much larger clone, so this may be a sequencing read error.

The library came from three nested PCR rounds adapted from ARM-PCR protocols. TCRdb itself ran the multiplex PCR reads through MiXCR, one entry per CDR3 protein. The sample has roughly 150,000 distinct CDR3 sequences, approximately 66% seen once. This chain uses TRBV6-5 with TRBJ1-5; D remains ambiguous. The receptor comes from a man between 60 and 75 years old with small cell lung cancer. Sample: lung tumor tissue. The DNA of the CDR3 is TGTGCCAGCAAATTCGCACAGTATATCAATCAGCCCCAGCATTTT. Amino acids: CASKFAQYINQPQHF.